This T cell receptor (beta chain) originates from a study of blood T cell repertoires in COVID-19. Study-wide context: PBMCs, B-cell-depleted T cells, or T cells were the source of the cDNA or gDNA that made up the material.

The germline V and J ends were trimmed by 0 bases and 4 bases, with 4 bases remaining between them. This CDR3 contains 12 residues. Germline CDR1 reads GTSNPN; CDR2 reads SVGIG (reference sequence). On this clone: Other DNA variants within this sample encode the same CDR3.

Libraries were prepared by immunoSEQ multiplex PCR; TCRdb keeps only in-frame clonotypes and omits some of them. The sample consists of 250,000 to 350,000 clones, around 87% of them appearing once. The J gene is TRBJ1-3, the V gene TRBV30; no reliable D call. The sequenced sample was peripheral blood. The TCR was taken from a woman in her 50s who had recovered from COVID-19. The CDR3 region is CAWSVLGNTIYF. The DNA of the CDR3 is TGTGCCTGGAGTGTACTCGGAAACACCATATATTTT.